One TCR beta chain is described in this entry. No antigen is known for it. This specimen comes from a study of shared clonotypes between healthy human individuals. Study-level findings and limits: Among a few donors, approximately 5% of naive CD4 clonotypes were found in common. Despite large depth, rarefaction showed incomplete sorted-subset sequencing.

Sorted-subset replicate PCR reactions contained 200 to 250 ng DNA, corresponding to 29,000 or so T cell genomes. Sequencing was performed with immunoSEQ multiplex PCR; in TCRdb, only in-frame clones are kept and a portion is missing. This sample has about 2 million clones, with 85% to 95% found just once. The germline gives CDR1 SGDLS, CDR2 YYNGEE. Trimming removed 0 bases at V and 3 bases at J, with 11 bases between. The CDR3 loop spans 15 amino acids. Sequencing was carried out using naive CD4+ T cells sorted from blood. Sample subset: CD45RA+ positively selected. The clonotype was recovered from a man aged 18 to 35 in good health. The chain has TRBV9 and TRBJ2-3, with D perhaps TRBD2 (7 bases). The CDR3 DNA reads TGTGCCAGCAGCGTAGAGGGGGAGGGGACAGATACGCAGTATTTT. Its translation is CASSVEGEGTDTQYF. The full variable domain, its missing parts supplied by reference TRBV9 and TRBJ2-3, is DSGVTQTPKHLITATGQRVTLRCSPRSGDLSVYWYQQSLDQGLQFLIQYYNGEERAKGNILERFSAQQFPDLHSELNLSSLELGDSALYFCASSVEGEGTDTQYFGPGTRLTVL.